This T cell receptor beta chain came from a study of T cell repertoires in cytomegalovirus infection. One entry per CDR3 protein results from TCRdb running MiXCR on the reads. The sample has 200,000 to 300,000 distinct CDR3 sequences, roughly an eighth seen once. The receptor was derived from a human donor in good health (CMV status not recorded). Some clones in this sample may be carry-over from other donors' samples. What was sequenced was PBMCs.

CDR3 bases: TGTGCCAGCAGCCAAGATGTCGTCGGGGGACAACTTCAAGAGACCCAGTACTTC. Its translation is CASSQDVVGGQLQETQYF. The V and J genes are TRBV4-2 and TRBJ2-5; either TRBD1 or TRBD2 may fit D (6 bases each). This CDR3 region has 18 residues. Germline assignment: CDR1 LGHNA and CDR2 YNFKEQ. The V end was cut by 0 bases, the J end by 2 bases, with 19 bases between.